The present T cell receptor beta chain was sequenced within a study of T-cell memory formation after mild COVID-19. TCRdb processed the 5' RACE reads anew with MiXCR; each CDR3 protein has one entry. Seen here are hundreds of thousands of distinct CDR3 sequences, around 27% observed once, and the top ten hold 13%. This CDR3 has 16 amino acids. CDR1 is MNHEY, CDR2 SVGEGT, per germline. J was trimmed by 0 bases and V by 4 bases; bases with no gene match: 6. Sequencing input: PBMCs or a T cell subset sorted from them (not recorded which). The TCR originated in an adult woman who had mild COVID-19 (a few samples of this study predate the infection). Cell type and time point are not known. The chain uses TRBV6-2 or TRBV6-3 and TRBJ1-1, with TRBD1 identical over 9 bases. The CDR3 loop is CASSSPGTGMNTEAFF. In DNA, the CDR3 is TGTGCCAGCAGTTCCCCCGGGACAGGGATGAACACTGAAGCTTTCTTT.